These 17 T cell receptor beta chains were sequenced from one sample in a study of early T cells in non-severe SARS-CoV-2 infection. TCRdb fed the 5' RACE reads into MiXCR, producing one record per CDR3 protein. Of tens of thousands of distinct CDR3 sequences in the sample, about 9.1% were seen once. Sequencing was performed on whole blood. These TCRs come from an adult who was a healthcare worker with PCR-confirmed SARS-CoV-2 infection or an uninfected control (not recorded which).

This clonotype was observed at least ten times. The chain is built from TRBV29-1 and TRBJ2-5, with TRBD1 identical over 8 bases. The CDR3 is made up of 15 amino acids. The V segment lost 3 bases and the J segment 4 bases; nucleotides outside the gene matches: 10. CDR1 and CDR2 from the germline V gene are SQVTM and ANQGSEA. CDR3: CSVDKDGQGGETQYF. The CDR3 coding sequence is TGCAGCGTTGACAAGGATGGACAGGGAGGAGAGACCCAGTACTTC.

This clonotype has a handful of counts. The J gene is TRBJ2-2, the V gene TRBV7-2; D is possibly TRBD2 (6 bases). Trimming left V 6 bases short and J 0 bases short, with 20 bases between. The CDR3 runs to 18 residues. CDR1 and CDR2 (germline): SGHTA, FQGNSA. The CDR3 sequence: CASRKGRSGVANTGELFF. CDR3 nucleotide sequence: TGTGCCAGCAGAAAGGGGAGGAGCGGAGTAGCGAACACCGGGGAGCTGTTTTTT.

There are many counts of this clonotype. The chain links TRBV6-6 to TRBJ2-7, with 8 bases fitting TRBD1. This CDR3 region has 13 residues. Germline loops: CDR1 MNHNY, CDR2 SVGAGI (reference sequence). J lost 3 bases, V lost 5 bases, and 3 bases had no gene match. CDR3 amino acids: CASSRDRIYEQYF. Written as DNA, the CDR3 is TGTGCCAGCAGTCGGGACAGGATCTACGAGCAGTACTTC.

This clonotype was counted many times. The chain couples TRBV7-2 to TRBJ1-2; D not certain. The V end lost 0 bases, the J end lost 7 bases, and 9 bases lay between the germline ends. Germline lookup yields CDR1 SGHTA and CDR2 FQGNSA. The CDR3 contains 13 residues. The CDR3 is CASSLAASFGYTF. For the CDR3, the DNA is TGTGCCAGCAGCTTAGCAGCTAGCTTTGGCTACACCTTC.

This clonotype was recorded at least ten times. The J gene is TRBJ2-2, the V gene TRBV20-1; D is ambiguous. Germline V gene lookup returns CDR1 DFQATT and CDR2 SNEGSKA (reference sequence). This CDR3 contains 16 residues. The V end lost 0 bases, the J end lost 5 bases, and 16 bases lay between the germline ends. CDR3 sequence: CSARDDSHRETGELFF. The CDR3 DNA sequence: TGCAGTGCTAGAGATGACTCCCACCGAGAGACCGGGGAGCTGTTTTTT.

This clonotype appeared many times. The V call is TRBV7-9, the J call TRBJ1-5, with TRBD1 identical over 8 bases. The CDR3 sequence is 15 residues long. Germline CDR1 and CDR2: SEHNR and FQNEAQ (reference sequence). Germline trimming cut 6 bases from V and 5 bases from J; bases unmatched to any gene: 9. CDR3 sequence: CASSYGQGGHQPQHF. DNA for the CDR3: TGTGCCAGCAGTTATGGACAGGGTGGGCATCAGCCCCAGCATTTT. Full variable domain (missing parts from reference TRBV7-9 and TRBJ1-5): DTGVSQNPRHKITKRGQNVTFRCDPISEHNRLYWYRQTLGQGPEFLTYFQNEAQLEKSRLLSDRFSAERPKGSFSTLEIQRTEQGDSAMYLCASSYGQGGHQPQHFGDGTRLSIL.

This clonotype was seen at least ten times. This chain connects TRBV10-2 to TRBJ2-7, with TRBD1 matching over 7 bases. The J segment lost 2 bases and the V segment lost 7 bases, leaving 14 bases of the junction unmatched. CDR1 is WSHSY, CDR2 SAAADI, per germline. This CDR3 contains 16 residues. DNA of the CDR3: TGCGCCAGCACTCAAGACCACGGGACAGACCCCTACGAGCAGTACTTC. Amino acids: CASTQDHGTDPYEQYF.

This clonotype has ten or more counts. The chain joins TRBV9 to TRBJ2-5; D remains unclear. The CDR3 consists of 15 residues. CDR1 and CDR2 (germline): SGDLS, YYNGEE. Trimming stripped 4 bases from V and 2 bases from J, with 15 bases between. The CDR3 sequence is CASSRSGTAQETQYF. CDR3 DNA sequence: TGTGCCAGCAGCCGATCGGGCACAGCGCAAGAGACCCAGTACTTC.

This chain links TRBV5-8 with TRBJ2-3; 9 bases map to TRBD1. The germline V gene has CDR1 SGHTS and CDR2 YDEGEE. The trim removed 4 bases at V and 5 bases at J, leaving 5 bases unmatched. The CDR3 loop spans 14 amino acids. This chain's CDR3 is CASSQRTGEDTQYF. The CDR3 nucleotides are TGTGCCAGCAGCCAAAGGACAGGGGAAGATACGCAGTATTTT.

In this sample, this clonotype turned up many times. The chain is built from TRBV3-1 and TRBJ1-2; D remains ambiguous. There are 13 residues in the CDR3. CDR1 LGHDT and CDR2 YNNKEL come from the germline V gene (reference sequence). Trimming took 0 bases from V and 5 from J, leaving 7 bases between them. This CDR3 is CASSQDLGYGYTF. For the CDR3, the DNA is TGTGCCAGCAGCCAAGATCTTGGTTATGGCTACACCTTC.

This chain connects TRBV21-1 to TRBJ1-5; whether TRBD1, the table's D call, matches the DNA was not checked. TRBV21-1 counts as a pseudogene. CDR3 size: 15 residues. As DNA, the CDR3 is TGTGCCAGCAGCAAGAAGGGACAGAGCAATCAGCCCCAGCATTTT. Amino acids: CASSKKGQSNQPQHF.

This clonotype was counted ten times or more. The rearrangement uses TRBV6-1 and TRBJ2-1; possibly TRBD2 for D (5 bases). The germline gives CDR1 MNHNS, CDR2 SASEGT. V was shortened by 5 bases and J by 9 bases, with 20 bases between the two germline ends. CDR3 length equals 15 residues. The CDR3 coding sequence is TGTGCCAGCAGTCAATATAGCGCGTTAGGGAGTGAGCAGTTCTTC. It codes for CASSQYSALGSEQFF.

J is TRBJ2-3 and V is TRBV5-1; tentative D call: TRBD1 (5 bases). This CDR3 comprises 15 residues. CDR1 is SGHRS and CDR2 is YFSETQ in the germline V gene. The germline V and J ends were trimmed by 0 bases and 2 bases, with 10 bases remaining between them. CDR3 sequence reads: CASSLEQVLTDTQYF. The CDR3 coding sequence is TGCGCCAGCAGCTTGGAACAGGTCCTCACAGATACGCAGTATTTT.

The chain recombines TRBV29-1 with TRBJ2-7; 13 bases agree with TRBD2. The CDR3 is made up of 11 amino acids. CDR1 is SQVTM, CDR2 ANQGSEA, per germline. V shed 7 bases, J shed 6 bases, and the junction held 0 bases outside the gene matches. CDR3 protein: CSGTSGSEQYF. CDR3 in DNA: TGCAGCGGGACTAGCGGGAGCGAGCAGTACTTC.

This clonotype was observed many times. The rearrangement joins TRBV7-2 to TRBJ2-7, with TRBD2 as a possible D gene (6 bases). This CDR3 region has 14 residues. Germline V gives CDR1 SGHTA, CDR2 FQGNSA. The germline V and J ends were trimmed by 3 bases and 4 bases, with 13 bases remaining between them. CDR3: CASSFLRGTYEQYF. Written as DNA, the CDR3 is TGTGCCAGCAGCTTCTTACGGGGGACTTACGAGCAGTACTTC.

Sample share makes this clonotype medium-sized (0.01 to 0.1%). The J gene is TRBJ2-1, the V gene TRBV7-6, with 12 bases lining up with TRBD2. The CDR3 spans 15 residues. V lost 5 bases and J lost 3; bases outside the gene matches: 2. Per the germline V gene, CDR1 is SGHVS and CDR2 is FNYEAQ. The CDR3 loop reads CASSVTSGSYNEQFF. The CDR3 region has the DNA TGTGCCAGCAGCGTGACTAGCGGGAGCTACAATGAGCAGTTCTTC.

In its sample, this clonotype was seen many times. This sequence joins TRBV11-2 and TRBJ2-3; D gene uncertain. The V gene lost 3 bases and the J gene lost 2 bases, with 15 bases spanning the gap. The CDR3 spans 16 residues. Germline CDR1 is SGHAT and CDR2 is FQNNGV. The CDR3 region is CASSFAGLSPTDTQYF. The CDR3 region has the DNA TGTGCCAGCAGCTTTGCCGGGCTAAGTCCCACAGATACGCAGTATTTT.